Each of the 21 T cell receptor beta chains below was sequenced from the same sample in a study of Ad26.COV2.S vaccination and SARS-CoV-2 variants. TCRdb keeps only in-frame clones here, not all; method: immunoSEQ multiplex PCR. The data show around 300,000 clones, about 87% seen once. This sample's treatment: some 20 received Ad26.COV2.S at low or high dose, single or two shots; 5 received placebo; per-sample allocation not given. Sampling took place 63 days after the first vaccine or placebo injection. The sample in question was peripheral blood, obtained in a trial of Ad26.COV2.S vaccine versus placebo. The receptors originated from a person aged 18-60 years who received the Ad26.COV2.S COVID-19 vaccine or a placebo.

This clone was seen a handful of times. The chain uses TRBV28 and TRBJ1-4; maybe TRBD1 (6 bases). This CDR3 region has 17 residues. Per germline, CDR1 MDHEN and CDR2 SYDVKM. V lost 2 bases, J lost 0 bases, and 13 bases lay in between. CDR3 loop: CASSLPLDRATNEKLFF. The CDR3 DNA sequence: TGTGCCAGCAGTTTACCCCTGGACAGAGCAACTAATGAAAAACTGTTTTTT.

The genes are TRBV5-4 and TRBJ2-2; a possible D gene is TRBD2 (5 bases). The V gene's germline CDR1 is SGHNT and CDR2 YYREEE (reference sequence). The CDR3 runs 18 residues. Trimming stripped 0 bases from V and 4 bases from J, with 19 bases between. The CDR3 reads CASSLAINRGYTTGELFF. CDR3 nucleotide sequence: TGTGCCAGCAGCTTGGCCATTAACCGGGGTTATACCACCGGGGAGCTGTTTTTT. Based on the CDR3 plus reference TRBV5-4 and TRBJ2-2, the full variable domain is ETGVTQSPTHLIKTRGQQVTLRCSSQSGHNTVSWYQQALGQGPQFIFQYYREEENGRGNFPPRFSGLQFPNYSSELNVNALELDDSALYLCASSLAINRGYTTGELFFGEGSRLTVL.

Points on this clone: Other nucleotide sequences in the sample specify the same CDR3. The V call is TRBV20-1, the J call TRBJ1-2, with no clear D. Germline CDR1 is DFQATT and CDR2 is SNEGSKA (reference sequence). CDR3 length: 11 amino acids. Trimming cost V 6 bases and J 7 bases, with 12 bases left between them. The CDR3: CSATPFAGYTF. DNA of the CDR3: TGCAGTGCCACCCCCTTTGCTGGCTACACCTTC.

The J gene is TRBJ2-1, the V gene TRBV6-4, with 8 bases identical to TRBD2. V shed 5 bases and J 6 bases; nucleotides not matched to a gene: 6. Germline V gene data show CDR1 as MRHNA and CDR2 as SNTAGT. The CDR3 has 14 amino acids. CDR3 protein: CASSQAGTSNEQFF. The CDR3 nucleotides read TGTGCCAGCAGTCAGGCCGGGACTAGCAATGAGCAGTTCTTC.

This chain joins TRBV2 and TRBJ2-7, with D uncertain. The CDR3 spans 12 residues. V shed 7 bases and J shed 5 bases, with 12 bases lying between them. CDR1 SNHLY and CDR2 FYNNEI come from the germline V gene. Here the CDR3 reads CASNQAGDEQYF. CDR3 in DNA: TGTGCCAGCAACCAGGCAGGCGACGAGCAGTACTTC.

The J gene is TRBJ2-7, the V gene TRBV6-6; 8 nucleotides align to TRBD1. Germline V gene data show CDR1 as MNHNY and CDR2 as SVGAGI (reference sequence). J lost 2 bases, V lost 5 bases, and 11 bases had no gene match. The CDR3 contains 16 residues. This CDR3 reads CASSQRSGQVTYEQYF. DNA of the CDR3: TGTGCCAGCAGTCAACGATCGGGACAGGTAACCTACGAGCAGTACTTC.

The chain carries TRBV19 and TRBJ1-2, with D uncertain. V was cut by 3 bases and J by 4 bases, with 15 bases left in between. Germline loops: CDR1 LNHDA, CDR2 SQIVND (reference sequence). The CDR3 sequence is 15 residues long. The CDR3 coding sequence is TGTGCCAGTAGTATGGACCAACCCGGGAGCTATGGCTACACCTTC. Translating it yields CASSMDQPGSYGYTF. Supplemented by reference TRBV19 and TRBJ1-2, the full variable domain reads DGGITQSPKYLFRKEGQNVTLSCEQNLNHDAMYWYRQDPGQGLRLIYYSQIVNDFQKGDIAEGYSVSREKKESFPLTVTSAQKNPTAFYLCASSMDQPGSYGYTFGSGTRLTVV.

This chain uses TRBV12-3 or TRBV12-4 with TRBJ2-6; D unclear. Trimming cost V 6 bases and J 4 bases, with 4 bases left between them. This CDR3 region has 12 residues. CDR3 coding DNA: TGTGCCAGCAGCGACGGGGCCAACGTCCTGACTTTC. Translated: CASSDGANVLTF.

V is TRBV6-5 and J is TRBJ2-3, with D perhaps TRBD1 or TRBD2 (5 bases each). Germline V lookup: CDR1 MNHEY, CDR2 SVGAGI. The CDR3 loop spans 13 amino acids. Trimming shortened V by 8 bases and J by 5 bases, and 14 bases separated the two germline ends. The CDR3, as DNA: TGTGCCAGCTCAAGAGGGGCGGGAGATACGCAGTATTTT. As protein: CASSRGAGDTQYF.

The genes are TRBV7-2 and TRBJ1-4; 7 bases align to TRBD1. Germline V gene sequence: CDR1 SGHTA, CDR2 FQGNSA. J was trimmed by 6 bases and V by 4 bases; bases with no gene match: 8. This CDR3 contains 15 residues. Here the CDR3 DNA reads TGTGCCAGCAGCTCTACCCGGGACAGTTATGAAAAACTGTTTTTT. Its translation is CASSSTRDSYEKLFF.

This clone appeared a few times. The chain recombines TRBV5-5 with TRBJ1-5; D is unclear. V was clipped by 4 bases and J by 7 bases, with 15 bases between them. CDR1 is SGHKS and CDR2 is YYEKEE in the germline V gene (reference sequence). The CDR3 sequence is 14 residues long. The CDR3 spells CASSSGRVGQPQHF. The CDR3 bases are TGTGCCAGCAGCAGCGGGAGGGTCGGACAGCCCCAGCATTTT.

This clone was seen once. V usage is TRBV11-2 and J usage is TRBJ1-1; 7 bases line up with TRBD1. Germline V gene sequence: CDR1 SGHAT, CDR2 FQNNGV. V gave up 4 bases and J gave up 3 bases; unmatched junction bases: 11. This CDR3 region has 16 residues. The CDR3 loop is CASSYTIGQAYTEAFF. The CDR3 DNA is TGTGCCAGCAGCTATACAATAGGACAGGCTTACACTGAAGCTTTCTTT.

This clone was seen at least ten times. The chain has TRBV7-9 and TRBJ1-5; TRBD1 matches at 9 bases. The CDR3 loop spans 18 amino acids. The germline V gene has CDR1 SEHNR and CDR2 FQNEAQ (reference sequence). The V and J ends lost 6 bases and 2 bases, in that order; junction bases with no gene match: 14. CDR3 in DNA: TGTGCCAGCAGTCTGGACAGGGGCCCCCGTCGGGGCAATCAGCCCCAGCATTTT. Protein: CASSLDRGPRRGNQPQHF.

This clone has more than one count but fewer than ten. The J gene is TRBJ1-1, the V gene TRBV7-2, with D perhaps TRBD1 (5 bases). This CDR3 contains 17 residues. Germline assignment: CDR1 SGHTA and CDR2 FQGNSA. V was pared by 1 base and J by 0 bases, with 15 bases between. The CDR3 DNA follows: TGTGCCAGCAGCTTAGGCGCAGGGCGAAGCATGAACACTGAAGCTTTCTTT. Residues: CASSLGAGRSMNTEAFF.

This chain connects TRBV9 to TRBJ2-7, with D perhaps matching TRBD1 (5 bases). Germline CDR1 is SGDLS and CDR2 is YYNGEE. The CDR3 is made up of 16 amino acids. V was shortened by 0 bases and J by 7 bases, with 20 bases between the two germline ends. The CDR3 protein is CASSVGSRASMGEQYF. CDR3 in DNA: TGTGCCAGCAGCGTAGGATCCAGGGCGAGTATGGGGGAGCAGTACTTC.

J is TRBJ2-7 and V is TRBV6-2 or TRBV6-3, with D possibly being TRBD1 or TRBD2 (5 bases each). This CDR3 spans 14 amino acids. V was cut by 2 bases and J by 6 bases, with 14 bases left in between. Germline V CDR1 and CDR2: MNHEY, SVGEGT. This chain's CDR3 is CASSYGTQLPEQYF. DNA for the CDR3: TGTGCCAGCAGTTACGGGACCCAACTCCCCGAGCAGTACTTC.

The chain has TRBV7-2 and TRBJ1-1; possible D gene TRBD1, 6 bases. Germline CDR1 is SGHTA and CDR2 is FQGNSA. Trimming took off 3 bases at V and 6 bases at J, with 11 bases between the two ends. The CDR3 consists of 13 residues. For the CDR3, the DNA is TGTGCCAGCAGCTTTTACAGGGAGGCTGAAGCTTTCTTT. It specifies CASSFYREAEAFF.

The gene calls are TRBV19 and TRBJ2-5; TRBD1 is a possible D gene (6 bases). V dropped 6 bases and J dropped 5 bases, with 16 bases sitting between them. The CDR3 consists of 14 residues. Germline CDR1 and CDR2: LNHDA and SQIVND (reference sequence). In DNA, the CDR3 is TGTGCCAGTAGCCGAGGTAGGGGGTTGGAGACCCAGTACTTC. As protein: CASSRGRGLETQYF.

This clone was seen only a few times. This rearrangement joins TRBV2 to TRBJ2-1, with D unresolved. With 5 bases removed from V and 7 bases from J, the gap between germline ends came to 15 bases. The CDR3 spans 14 residues. The V gene's germline CDR1 is SNHLY and CDR2 FYNNEI. CDR3 residues: CASSSSVTGNEQFF. The DNA of the CDR3 is TGTGCCAGCAGTTCCTCCGTCACCGGGAATGAGCAGTTCTTC.

In this sample, this clone turned up a few times. This rearrangement joins TRBV5-4 to TRBJ1-5; D not certain. The germline V gene has CDR1 SGHNT and CDR2 YYREEE (reference sequence). V was shortened by 4 bases and J by 5 bases, with 10 bases between the two germline ends. This CDR3 is 13 amino acids long. DNA for the CDR3: TGTGCCAGCAGCACGGACGGTTATCAGCCCCAGCATTTT. As protein: CASSTDGYQPQHF.

V usage is TRBV12-5 and J usage is TRBJ2-1; D unclear. The V gene's germline CDR1 is LGHNT and CDR2 FRNRAP. V dropped 6 bases and J dropped 4 bases, with 19 bases sitting between them. The CDR3 is 16 residues long. The CDR3 here is CASGNERRPDYNEQFF. The CDR3 DNA follows: TGTGCTAGTGGGAACGAACGAAGGCCGGATTACAATGAGCAGTTCTTC.